This TCR beta chain appears in the sequencing data of a study of blood T cells in healthy people across ages (dated by TCRdb to about 2015). About the full investigation: In model experiments, roughly one uniquely barcoded TCR beta cDNA molecule per two T cells was captured by template switching. To avoid experimental bias, donors of different ages were randomly spread across the sequencing lanes. The study measured age-related changes in TCR beta repertoire diversity using deep sequencing normalized with unique cDNA molecular identifiers. Using the same blood draw, the study looked at two additional independent replicas of 1 million unique cDNA reads for two donors, one aged 18 to 30 and the other aged 80 or older. Four age groups were formed from the donors: young (average approximately 17 years), middle-aged (around 39), aged (roughly 56) and long-lived (roughly 88). Overall results and qualifications from the work: Donor CMV infection status was unknown, potentially confounding age-related changes in expanded clonotypes. There was a strong correlation between observed TCR beta diversity and the percentage of naive T cells measured by flow cytometry. As age increased, observed TCR beta diversity per million T cells dropped in a roughly linear way, and a significant reduction was already evident by age about 40. Compared with the aged group, the long-lived group had more naive CD4+ T cells, fewer expanded clones and increased TCR diversity, suggesting age selection. Because profiling used bulk unsorted PBMCs, naive and antigen-experienced compartments could not be compared conclusively. Total diversity estimates from one million sequenced T cells were considered lower bounds and underestimates.

Donors were about 36 systemically healthy Caucasian individuals from Russia aged roughly 6 to 95 years. Roughly 9.5 milliliters of peripheral blood were drawn from each donor into EDTA-treated Vacutainer tubes. Ficoll-Paque density-gradient centrifugation was used to isolate PBMCs, with at least 7 million obtained per sample. Total RNA was extracted from PBMCs with Trizol reagent, with at least 6 micrograms obtained per sample. For every donor, an aliquot of PBMCs went through flow cytometry to measure the percentages of naive CD45RAhigh/CD27high T cells. The CDR3 holds 14 amino acids from the cysteine to the phenylalanine. Only the CDR3 region is kept as DNA, spanning 42 bases read in frame from base 1. The junction shows trimming of 4 bases on V and 6 bases on J, plus 12 bases between the germline ends. Receptor libraries were prepared by 5' RACE. TCRdb names Illumina HiSeq 2500 as the instrument used. A second PCR of about 7 to 12 cycles was performed with a sample-barcoded 5' primer and a J-beta primer mix. Each TCR beta cDNA molecule received a unique molecular identifier from a template-switch 5' adaptor carrying 12 random nucleotides. At least 2.5 million CDR3-containing paired-end reads were obtained from each sample. First-strand cDNA synthesis was performed from all RNA using the Mint cDNA synthesis kit, with priming by a TRBC-specific oligonucleotide. All cDNA was treated with uracil-DNA glycosylase and then went through a first 18-cycle PCR with the universal primers M1SS and BC2_uni_R. The published analysis was carried out like this. For normalization, 1 million high-quality reads, each with a distinct molecular identifier, were randomly selected from each sample. Reads sharing molecular identifiers were discarded rather than binned into consensus sequences. MiTCR, with a Q25 quality threshold and the strictest error-elimination algorithm, was used for CDR3 identification, clonotype clustering and error correction. Lower-bound total TCR beta diversity was estimated with a nonparametric unseen species model using Euler transformation. TCRdb reworked the public reads: Q25 trimming with fastp, MiXCR clone assembly, productive beta chains retained. Every CDR3 protein is listed once, alongside the most common genes and DNA of its rows. The V and J calls were not made by the authors but by TCRdb's processing. A total of approximately 850,000 distinct CDR3 sequences appear in this sample, nearly 60% of them only once. The biggest ten clones account for roughly 22% of the sample.

In regard to this clonotype: Its antigen has not been determined. The record has no base qualities; no much larger clone is one base away.

The V gene is TRBV12-3 or TRBV12-4 and the J gene is TRBJ2-2; TRBD2 could be the D gene, as 6 bases match. This clonotype originated in a man aged 25 to 45 in good health. The specimen was blood. This receptor has the CDR3 CASSWAWGAGELFF. The bases are TGTGCCAGCAGTTGGGCGTGGGGGGCCGGGGAGCTGTTTTTT.